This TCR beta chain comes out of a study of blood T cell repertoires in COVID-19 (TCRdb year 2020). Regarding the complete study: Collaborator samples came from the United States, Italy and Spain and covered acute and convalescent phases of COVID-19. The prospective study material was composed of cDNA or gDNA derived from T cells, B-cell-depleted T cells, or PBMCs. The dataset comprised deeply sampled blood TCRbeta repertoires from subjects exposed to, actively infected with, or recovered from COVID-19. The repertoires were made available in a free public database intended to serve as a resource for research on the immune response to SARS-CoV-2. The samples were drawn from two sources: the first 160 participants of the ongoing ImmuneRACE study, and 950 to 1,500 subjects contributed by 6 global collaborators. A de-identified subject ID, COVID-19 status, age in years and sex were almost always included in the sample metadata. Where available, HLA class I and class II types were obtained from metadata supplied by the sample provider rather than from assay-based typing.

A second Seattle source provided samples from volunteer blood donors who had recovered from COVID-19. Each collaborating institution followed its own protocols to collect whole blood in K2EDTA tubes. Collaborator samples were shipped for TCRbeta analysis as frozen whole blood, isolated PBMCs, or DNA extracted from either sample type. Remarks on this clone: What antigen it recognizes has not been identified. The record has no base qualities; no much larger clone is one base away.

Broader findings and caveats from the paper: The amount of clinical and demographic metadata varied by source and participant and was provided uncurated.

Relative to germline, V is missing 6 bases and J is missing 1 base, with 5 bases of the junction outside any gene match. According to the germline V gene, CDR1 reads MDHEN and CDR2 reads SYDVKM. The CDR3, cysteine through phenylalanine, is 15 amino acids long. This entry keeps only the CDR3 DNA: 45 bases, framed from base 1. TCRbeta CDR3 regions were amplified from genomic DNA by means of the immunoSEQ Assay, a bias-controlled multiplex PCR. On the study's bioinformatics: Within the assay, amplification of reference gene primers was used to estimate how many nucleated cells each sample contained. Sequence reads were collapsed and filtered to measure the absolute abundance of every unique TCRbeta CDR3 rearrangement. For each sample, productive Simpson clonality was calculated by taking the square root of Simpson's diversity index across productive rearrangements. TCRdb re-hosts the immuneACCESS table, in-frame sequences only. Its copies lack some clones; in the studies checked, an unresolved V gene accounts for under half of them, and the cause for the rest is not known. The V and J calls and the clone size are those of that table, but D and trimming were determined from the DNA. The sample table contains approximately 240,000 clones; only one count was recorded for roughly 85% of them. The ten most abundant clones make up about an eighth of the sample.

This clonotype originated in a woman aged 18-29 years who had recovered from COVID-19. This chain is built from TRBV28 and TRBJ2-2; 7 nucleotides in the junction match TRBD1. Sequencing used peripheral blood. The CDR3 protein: CASSSGTENTGELFF. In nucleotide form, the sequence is TGTGCCAGCAGCTCCGGGACAGAGAACACCGGGGAGCTGTTTTTT.